These T cell receptor beta chains were read from a single sample in a study of blood T cell repertoires in COVID-19. Libraries were prepared by immunoSEQ multiplex PCR; TCRdb keeps only in-frame clonotypes and omits some of them. The sample lists over 450,000 clones, roughly nine tenths seen once, with around 0.92% in the top ten. Sequencing was done on a sample of peripheral blood. These receptors all come from a man between 18 and 29 years old with COVID-19, enrolled during active disease. CDR3s include the opening cysteine and the closing phenylalanine or tryptophan. The D gene is left open where the match is weak. Expanded clones are given a class, and other clones once, few, many or no size at all.

abundance	d_gene	j_gene	v_gene	CDR3nt	CDR3aa
once	NA	TRBJ1-3	TRBV29-1	TGCAGCGTTGTTTACTCTGGAAACACCATATATTTT	CSVVYSGNTIYF
NA	TRBD1	TRBJ2-7	TRBV7-6	TGTGCCAGCAGCTTAGAGGCGACAGGGACCCAGAACTCCTACGAGCAGTACTTC	CASSLEATGTQNSYEQYF
NA	TRBD2	TRBJ2-1	TRBV15	TGTGCCACCAGCAGAGATCTAGCGGGAGTCCTGAATGAGCAGTTCTTC	CATSRDLAGVLNEQFF
once	NA	TRBJ2-5	TRBV6-5	TGTGCCAGCAGTTTGCCGTCAGCGGGCGGGGAGACCCAGTACTTC	CASSLPSAGGETQYF
NA	NA	TRBJ1-4	TRBV12-3/TRBV12-4	TGTGCCAGCAAACAACAGGGCGGTGAAAAACTGTTTTTT	CASKQQGGEKLFF
NA	NA	TRBJ1-1	TRBV9	TGTGCCAGCAGCGCGACAGGATTGGACACTGAAGCTTTCTTT	CASSATGLDTEAFF
NA	NA	TRBJ2-3	TRBV5-1	TGCGCCAGCAGTTACTCGGCAGGTGGCACAGATACGCAGTATTTT	CASSYSAGGTDTQYF
NA	TRBD2	TRBJ2-3	TRBV14	TGTGCCAGCAAGGGCTCGGAGCGGGGGGGCCTCAATACGCAGTATTTT	CASKGSERGGLNTQYF
NA	NA	TRBJ2-7	TRBV11-3	TGTGCCAGCAGCCAGACAAGATCGTCCTACGAGCAGTACTTC	CASSQTRSSYEQYF
NA	TRBD1	TRBJ2-3	TRBV19	TGTGCCAGTAGTATCCCTCCGGGACAGGGGGCAGATACGCAGTATTTT	CASSIPPGQGADTQYF
few	TRBD1	TRBJ2-1	TRBV7-9	TGTGCCAGCAGCTTAAGGGGGCTCAATGAGCAGTTCTTC	CASSLRGLNEQFF
NA	TRBD1	TRBJ2-1	TRBV4-1	TGCGCCAGCAGCCAAGCCGGACAGGGGGCGATTAATGAGCAGTTCTTC	CASSQAGQGAINEQFF
NA	TRBD1	TRBJ1-2	TRBV7-2	TGTGCCAGCAGCTTCGACAGGGGGCTTGGCTACACCTTC	CASSFDRGLGYTF
NA	NA	TRBJ2-1	TRBV2	TGTGCCAGCAGTGAACTCTACAATGAGCAGTTCTTC	CASSELYNEQFF
NA	TRBD1	TRBJ1-5	TRBV5-1	TGCGCCAGCAGCTTAGGGACAGGGGGCAATCAGCCCCAGCATTTT	CASSLGTGGNQPQHF
once	TRBD2	TRBJ2-5	TRBV5-1	TGCGCCAGCAGCTTGGTAGTAAGGACTAGCGGGCAAGAGACCCAGTACTTC	CASSLVVRTSGQETQYF
few	NA	TRBJ2-7	TRBV20-1	TGCAGTGCTAGTAACCTTCCCGGGACACTAAGCTCCTACGAGCAGTACTTC	CSASNLPGTLSSYEQYF
NA	NA	TRBJ1-2	TRBV30	TGTGCCTTTCGACAGTACTATGGCTACACCTTC	CAFRQYYGYTF
once	NA	TRBJ1-5	TRBV2	TGTGCCAGCCTTAGAGGGGGGGGAGGCCAGCCCCAGCATTTT	CASLRGGGGQPQHF
NA	NA	TRBJ1-4	TRBV11-2	TGTGCCAGCAGCTTAGTAACGGGGTTGGGTGAAAAACTGTTTTTT	CASSLVTGLGEKLFF
NA	NA	TRBJ1-1	TRBV29-1	TGCAGCTCCGTGGGTAGCAGGGGCGGTGGTGAAGCTTTCTTT	CSSVGSRGGGEAFF
NA	NA	TRBJ1-4	TRBV6-1	TGTGCCAGCAGTGAATGGGCCGGTCAGATAGGAGGACTGTTTTTT	CASSEWAGQIGGLFF
NA	TRBD2	TRBJ2-1	TRBV6-1	TGTGCCAGCAGGGAACTAGCGTCGAGCTCCTACAATGAGCAGTTCTTC	CASRELASSSYNEQFF
NA	TRBD2	TRBJ2-3	TRBV9	TGTGCCAGCAGCGTATTCTTGGTCGGGAGGACAGATACGCAGTATTTT	CASSVFLVGRTDTQYF
NA	NA	TRBJ2-2	TRBV12-5	TGTGCTAGTGGCGCTACCACAGGGAGCAACACCGGGGAGCTGTTTTTT	CASGATTGSNTGELFF
NA	NA	TRBJ1-5	TRBV6-5	TGTGCCAGCCGCACTCGGGGTAGCAATCAGCCCCAGCATTTT	CASRTRGSNQPQHF
once	NA	TRBJ1-1	TRBV27	TGTGCCAGCAGTTTCGAATCAGGCGGACATGCCACTGAAGCTTTCTTT	CASSFESGGHATEAFF
NA	TRBD1	TRBJ2-7	TRBV9	TGTGCCAGCAGCGAGCCGGGACAGGGGACCAAGCAGTACTTC	CASSEPGQGTKQYF
NA	NA	TRBJ2-7	TRBV15	TGTGCCACCAGCAGAGCTTCTGCCTACGAGCAGTACTTC	CATSRASAYEQYF
NA	TRBD2	TRBJ2-1	TRBV9	TGTGCCAGCAGCGTAGTTGGGACTAGCGGTTACAATGAGCAGTTCTTC	CASSVVGTSGYNEQFF
NA	TRBD2	TRBJ2-1	TRBV7-2	TGTGCCAGCAGCTTTCCAGCGGGGGGATACAATGAGCAGTTCTTC	CASSFPAGGYNEQFF
NA	NA	TRBJ2-1	TRBV6-5	TGTGCCAGCAGTTCAGTGGCCGGCGGTGAGCAGTTCTTC	CASSSVAGGEQFF
NA	TRBD1	TRBJ1-6	TRBV10-2	TGCGCCAGCAGGGCAAAACAGGGGATGGGATATAATTCACCCCTCCACTTT	CASRAKQGMGYNSPLHF
NA	NA	TRBJ2-3	TRBV18	TGTGCCAGCTCACCGGCCTGGCAGGGAACAGATACGCAGTATTTT	CASSPAWQGTDTQYF
NA	TRBD2	TRBJ2-3	TRBV27	TGTGCCAGCAGTCCGCTAGCGGGAGGGGTGGATACGCAGTATTTT	CASSPLAGGVDTQYF
NA	NA	TRBJ1-2	TRBV9	TGTGCCAGCAGCGTGGACCCGAGGGAAGGGAACTATGGCTACACCTTC	CASSVDPREGNYGYTF
NA	NA	TRBJ1-5	TRBV21-1	TGTGCCAGCAGCAAATTCTCGGACCGGGGGGGAAGCAATCAGCCCCAGCATTTT	CASSKFSDRGGSNQPQHF
NA	NA	TRBJ1-1	TRBV7-2	TGTGCCAGCAGCGGACAGTCGATGAACACTGAAGCTTTCTTT	CASSGQSMNTEAFF
NA	NA	TRBJ1-6	TRBV6-5	TGTGCCAGCAGTTACTCGAGTGATTCACCCCTCCACTTT	CASSYSSDSPLHF
NA	NA	TRBJ2-2	TRBV21-1	TGTGCCAGCAGCAAAGACAGGGTGGATCTCCACACCGGGGAGCTGTTTTTT	CASSKDRVDLHTGELFF
once	NA	TRBJ2-3	TRBV3-1/TRBV3-2	TGTGCCAGCAGCCAAGATCTCCGGAGATTTAGCACAGATACGCAGTATTTT	CASSQDLRRFSTDTQYF